This entry concerns a single T cell receptor beta chain. After removal of 6 bases from V and 9 bases from J, the junction contained 13 bases not matched to a gene. CDR1 is SGDLS, CDR2 YYNGEE, per germline. The length of the CDR3 is 15 residues. This sample was taken from a study of T cell responses to AZD1222 COVID-19 vaccine. The assay was immunoSEQ multiplex PCR, and TCRdb's table has in-frame clones only and misses some. The sample lists tens of thousands of clones, 86% occurring once. This clonotype was obtained from an adult in good health. The input for sequencing was peripheral blood, taken on day 0 of AZD1222 vaccination. V and J are TRBV9 and TRBJ1-1, with TRBD1 matching 11 bases. CDR3 sequence reads: CASTTGQGAGTQAFF. For the CDR3, the DNA is TGTGCCAGCACTACCGGACAGGGGGCTGGAACACAAGCTTTCTTT. Full variable domain (outside the CDR3, taken from reference TRBV9 and TRBJ1-1): DSGVTQTPKHLITATGQRVTLRCSPRSGDLSVYWYQQSLDQGLQFLIQYYNGEERAKGNILERFSAQQFPDLHSELNLSSLELGDSALYFCASTTGQGAGTQAFFGQGTRLTVV.